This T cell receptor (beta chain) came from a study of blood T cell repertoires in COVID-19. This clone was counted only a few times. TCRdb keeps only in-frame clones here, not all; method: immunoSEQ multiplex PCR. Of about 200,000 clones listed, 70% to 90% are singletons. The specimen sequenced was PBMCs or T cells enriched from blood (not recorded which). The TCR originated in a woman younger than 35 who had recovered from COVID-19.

DNA for the CDR3: TGTGCCAGCAGTCCCCAGGGACAGGGGGCGCGTGAGCAGTACTTC. Protein sequence: CASSPQGQGAREQYF. The chain carries TRBV6-5 and TRBJ2-7; 12 nucleotides align to TRBD1. The ends lost 5 bases at V and 7 bases at J; junction bases unmatched: 9. Germline CDR1 and CDR2: MNHEY and SVGAGI. The CDR3 covers 15 residues.